The 22 T cell receptor beta chains below all came from one sample that was sequenced in a study of Ad26.COV2.S vaccination and SARS-CoV-2 variants. As to treatment: roughly 19 received Ad26.COV2.S at low or high dose, single or two shots; roughly five received placebo; per-sample allocation not given. Sampling occurred on day 63 after the first vaccine or placebo injection. Assay: immunoSEQ multiplex PCR; the TCRdb copy retains only in-frame clones and omits some. The table shows around 500,000 clones, with around 89% occurring only once. The specimen comprised peripheral blood, sampled in a trial of Ad26.COV2.S vaccine versus placebo. These receptors came from a person between 18 and 65 years old who received the Ad26.COV2.S COVID-19 vaccine or a placebo.

This clone was observed a handful of times. The CDR3 nucleotides are TGCGCCAGCAGCTCCGTTGACAGGGTGAATCCCTACGAGCAGTACTTC. Amino acid sequence: CASSSVDRVNPYEQYF. The gene calls are TRBV5-1 and TRBJ2-7, with 7 bases fitting TRBD1. In germline, CDR1 is SGHRS, CDR2 YFSETQ. J was trimmed by 2 bases and V by 3 bases; bases with no gene match: 11. The CDR3 has 16 residues.

The genes are TRBV2 and TRBJ1-4; no clear D. The ends were cut back, 3 bases at V and 7 bases at J, with 18 bases in the middle. The CDR3 consists of 16 residues. In germline, CDR1 is SNHLY, CDR2 FYNNEI. CDR3 amino acids: CASSETRANYGEKLFF. The CDR3 nucleotides read TGTGCCAGCAGTGAGACTCGAGCCAATTACGGTGAAAAACTGTTTTTT. The variable domain in full, with the rest retrieved from reference TRBV2 and TRBJ1-4, is EPEVTQTPSHQVTQMGQEVILRCVPISNHLYFYWYRQILGQKVEFLVSFYNNEISEKSEIFDDQFSVERPDGSNFTLKIRSTKLEDSAMYFCASSETRANYGEKLFFGSGTQLSVL.

The chain combines TRBV16 with TRBJ2-7, with D hard to call. The V gene lost 1 base and the J gene lost 4 bases, with 11 bases spanning the gap. Germline V gene data show CDR1 as KGHSY and CDR2 as FQNENV. CDR3 length equals 14 residues. The CDR3 DNA is TGTGCCAGCAGCCAATATGGCGGTTTTTACGAGCAGTACTTC. It encodes CASSQYGGFYEQYF. Combining the CDR3 with reference TRBV16 and TRBJ2-7 gives the whole variable domain GEEVAQTPKHLVRGEGQKAKLYCAPIKGHSYVFWYQQVLKNEFKFLISFQNENVFDETGMPKERFSAKCLPNSPCSLEIQATKLEDSAVYFCASSQYGGFYEQYFGPGTRLTVT.

This chain links TRBV25-1 with TRBJ2-5; D is uncertain. Germline CDR1 reads MGHDK; CDR2 reads SYGVNS. The CDR3 has 16 residues. V shed 3 bases and J shed 5 bases, with 19 bases lying between them. For the CDR3, the DNA is TGTGCCAGCAGTGATGGAAGGGCGACGCTTTTGGAGACCCAGTACTTC. Its translation: CASSDGRATLLETQYF.

The chain employs TRBV4-3 and TRBJ1-2; perhaps TRBD1 as D (5 bases). Germline V gene sequence: CDR1 LGHNA, CDR2 YSLEER. CDR3 size: 13 residues. V was pared by 3 bases and J by 4 bases, with 9 bases between. Here the CDR3 reads CASSQPGAYGYTF. The CDR3 DNA sequence: TGCGCCAGCAGCCAGCCCGGGGCCTATGGCTACACCTTC.

The genes are TRBV10-1 and TRBJ1-5, with D tentatively TRBD1 (6 bases). Germline loops: CDR1 WNHNN, CDR2 SYGVQD (reference sequence). There are 16 residues in the CDR3. The germline V and J ends were trimmed by 6 bases and 2 bases, with 17 bases remaining between them. In DNA, the CDR3 is TGCGCCAGCAGAAACAGGGCCCGCGGACGCAATCAGCCCCAGCATTTT. It encodes CASRNRARGRNQPQHF.

This chain connects TRBV6-5 to TRBJ2-1; 12 bases fit TRBD2. This CDR3 region has 16 residues. Germline V gives CDR1 MNHEY, CDR2 SVGAGI. The V segment lost 2 bases and the J segment 4 bases; nucleotides outside the gene matches: 3. CDR3 nucleotides: TGTGCCAGCAGTTACGCTAGCGGGAGGGGTTACAATGAGCAGTTCTTC. Translating it yields CASSYASGRGYNEQFF.

The rearrangement links TRBV29-1 to TRBJ1-3; D ambiguous. The CDR3 loop spans 12 amino acids. The V gene lost 4 bases and the J gene lost 8 bases, with 12 bases spanning the gap. Germline V CDR1 and CDR2: SQVTM, ANQGSEA. Here the CDR3 DNA reads TGCAGCGTTGTGGTCGTCGGGGACACCATATATTTT. This encodes CSVVVVGDTIYF.

This clone was counted a few times. The V gene is TRBV4-1, the J gene TRBJ1-1; D not resolved. The CDR3 is 17 amino acids. V lost 1 base and J lost 1, with 16 bases in between. CDR1 MGHRA and CDR2 YSYEKL come from the germline V gene. The CDR3 DNA follows: TGCGCCAGCAGCCAAGTTTTTTCGCAGATCGAGAACACTGAAGCTTTCTTT. Its protein is CASSQVFSQIENTEAFF.

CDR3 nucleotide sequence: TGCAGCGCGACCCGCGGGACAAATACCTACGAGCAGTACTTC. This gives the protein CSATRGTNTYEQYF. The chain combines TRBV29-1 with TRBJ2-7, with D possibly being TRBD1 or TRBD2 (6 bases each). There are 14 residues in the CDR3. Germline V gene lookup returns CDR1 SQVTM and CDR2 ANQGSEA. Trimming removed 7 bases at V and 2 bases at J, with 18 bases between.

V usage is TRBV10-2 and J usage is TRBJ2-1, with a weak D call TRBD1 (6 bases). V was trimmed by 7 bases and J by 13 bases, leaving 20 bases between them. This CDR3 has 13 residues. Germline V gives CDR1 WSHSY, CDR2 SAAADI. The CDR3 loop is CASNTGTGSEQFF. The CDR3, as DNA: TGCGCCAGCAACACAGGGACCGGGTCGGAACAGTTCTTC.

V gene TRBV18 combines with J gene TRBJ1-1; D possibly corresponds to TRBD1 (5 bases). V shed 6 bases and J shed 4 bases, with 9 bases lying between them. Germline assignment: CDR1 KGHSH and CDR2 LQKENI. The CDR3 extends over 12 amino acids. CDR3 amino acids: CASSGAGTEAFF. Written as DNA, the CDR3 is TGTGCCAGCTCCGGGGCCGGCACTGAAGCTTTCTTT.

This chain joins TRBV9 and TRBJ1-6; D is possibly TRBD1 (6 bases). This CDR3 has 16 amino acids. The V end was cut by 2 bases, the J end by 7 bases, with 16 bases between. Germline V gene lookup returns CDR1 SGDLS and CDR2 YYNGEE. The CDR3 bases are TGTGCCAGCAGCGTCTCCTCACAGGGCCGCAATTCACCCCTCCACTTT. This codes for CASSVSSQGRNSPLHF.

V usage is TRBV2 and J usage is TRBJ1-2, with D hard to call. The CDR3 is 15 amino acids. From germline, CDR1 is SNHLY and CDR2 FYNNEI. The V end lost 3 bases, the J end lost 5 bases, and 16 bases lay between the germline ends. The CDR3 here is CASSETLTGLYGYTF. The CDR3, as DNA: TGTGCCAGCAGTGAGACTCTCACGGGGTTATATGGCTACACCTTC.

This chain's CDR3 is CASSWGTGPSYEQYF. The CDR3, as DNA: TGTGCCAGCAGCTGGGGGACAGGGCCTTCCTACGAGCAGTACTTC. The genes are TRBV11-2 and TRBJ2-7; 9 positions agree with TRBD1. Germline-derived CDR1 and CDR2 are SGHAT and FQNNGV. J was trimmed by 1 base and V by 4 bases; bases with no gene match: 5. The CDR3 length is 15 residues.

V is TRBV14 and J is TRBJ1-4, with 7 positions matching TRBD1. V gave up 6 bases and J gave up 4 bases; unmatched junction bases: 5. Germline V CDR1 and CDR2: SGHDN, FVKESK. CDR3 length equals 14 residues. The CDR3 bases are TGTGCCAGCAGTCGGGACAGCTTTAATGAAAAACTGTTTTTT. Its protein product is CASSRDSFNEKLFF.

The rearrangement uses TRBV3-1 (or the pseudogene TRBV3-2) and TRBJ2-7; the D gene could be TRBD1 or TRBD2 (5 bases each). The germline V and J ends were trimmed by 1 base and 3 bases, with 10 bases remaining between them. CDR3 size: 14 residues. CDR1 and CDR2 (germline): LGHDT, YNNKEL (reference sequence). The DNA for the CDR3 is TGTGCCAGCAGCCAAGGGGGGACCCTCTACGAGCAGTACTTC. Protein: CASSQGGTLYEQYF.

A word on this clone: One end of the junction fails to match germline, which may point to a read error. The chain is built from TRBV7-2 and TRBJ2-7, with D perhaps TRBD2 (6 bases). The CDR3 sequence is 18 residues long. CDR1 is SGHTA and CDR2 is FQGNSA in the germline V gene. The DNA of the CDR3 is TGTGCCAGCAGCTTAGTTAGGACCTCGGGACTGACAACCTACGAGCAGTGCTTC. This translates into CASSLVRTSGLTTYEQCF.

The chain uses TRBV6-2 or TRBV6-3 and TRBJ2-2; maybe TRBD1 (5 bases). This CDR3 contains 14 residues. Germline CDR1 reads MNHEY; CDR2 reads SVGEGT. Trimming took 4 bases from V and 4 from J, leaving 10 bases between them. CDR3: CASSWGSSTGELFF. The CDR3 DNA follows: TGTGCCAGCAGTTGGGGCAGCAGCACCGGGGAGCTGTTTTTT.

The chain joins TRBV4-2 to TRBJ2-7, with D tentatively TRBD2 (5 bases). The CDR3 runs to 19 residues. V gave up 0 bases and J gave up 1 base, with 22 bases separating them. Germline assignment: CDR1 LGHNA and CDR2 YNFKEQ. CDR3 residues: CASSQEGDYGGGRSYEQYF. DNA for the CDR3: TGTGCCAGCAGCCAAGAGGGTGATTACGGCGGAGGACGGTCCTACGAGCAGTACTTC.

The chain uses TRBV7-8 and TRBJ2-3; 12 nucleotides align to TRBD2. The germline V gene has CDR1 SGHVS and CDR2 FQNEAQ. V gave up 6 bases and J gave up 4 bases; unmatched junction bases: 2. This CDR3 has 14 amino acids. CDR3 sequence: CASSRTSGADTQYF. The CDR3 coding sequence is TGTGCCAGCAGTCGGACTAGCGGGGCAGATACGCAGTATTTT.

The chain employs TRBV5-8 and TRBJ2-7; D is unresolved. Per germline, CDR1 SGHTS and CDR2 YDEGEE. This CDR3 region has 11 residues. V dropped 1 base and J dropped 6 bases, with 5 bases sitting between them. This chain's CDR3 is CASSLHTEQYF. The DNA of the CDR3 is TGTGCCAGCAGCTTGCACACCGAGCAGTACTTC.